The rows below give T cell receptor beta chains drawn from one sample of a study of beta chain features in type 1 diabetes. Using immunoSEQ multiplex PCR, the repertoire was profiled, and TCRdb retains in-frame clones only, with some absent. Among approximately 730,000 clones listed, roughly 13% were seen once. The sample was naive CD4+ T cells from blood. Every receptor here comes from a man younger than 35 with type 1 diabetes. Both conserved end residues are part of each CDR3. Fields, in order: CDR3 protein, CDR3 DNA, V gene, J gene, D gene, clone size. D genes are given only for firm matches. A row's size may be missing; if present it is once, few, many or a size class.

CDR3aa: CASSQQDSNYGYTF
CDR3nt: TGTGCCAGCAGTCAACAGGACTCTAACTATGGCTACACCTTC
v_gene: TRBV6-5
j_gene: TRBJ1-2
d_gene: .
abundance: .

CDR3aa: CSVLGQGPTNEKLFF
CDR3nt: TGCAGCGTCCTCGGACAGGGCCCAACTAATGAAAAACTGTTTTTT
v_gene: TRBV29-1
j_gene: TRBJ1-4
d_gene: TRBD1
abundance: .

CDR3aa: CAWTSGSSNQPQHF
CDR3nt: TGTGCCTGGACCTCGGGCAGTAGCAATCAGCCCCAGCATTTT
v_gene: TRBV30
j_gene: TRBJ1-5
d_gene: .
abundance: .

CDR3aa: CASSQTSLSGNEQFF
CDR3nt: TGTGCCAGCAGTCAGACTAGCCTTTCAGGCAATGAGCAGTTCTTC
v_gene: TRBV6-5
j_gene: TRBJ2-1
d_gene: TRBD2
abundance: .

CDR3aa: CASSLESTDTQYF
CDR3nt: TGTGCCAGCAGCTTGGAGAGCACAGATACGCAGTATTTT
v_gene: TRBV5-4
j_gene: TRBJ2-3
d_gene: .
abundance: few

CDR3aa: CASTGAGSSNSPLHF
CDR3nt: TGTGCCAGCACCGGGGCGGGATCGAGTAATTCACCCCTCCACTTT
v_gene: TRBV28
j_gene: TRBJ1-6
d_gene: .
abundance: few

CDR3aa: CASSRSSSGQETQYF
CDR3nt: TGTGCCAGCAGCCGGTCGTCTAGCGGCCAAGAGACCCAGTACTTC
v_gene: TRBV6-1
j_gene: TRBJ2-5
d_gene: TRBD2
abundance: few

CDR3aa: CASSLWDRDGGYTF
CDR3nt: TGTGCCAGCAGTTTATGGGACAGGGACGGTGGCTACACCTTC
v_gene: TRBV28
j_gene: TRBJ1-2
d_gene: TRBD1
abundance: .

CDR3aa: CASSSRPPADSPLHF
CDR3nt: TGTGCCAGCAGCTCTCGTCCTCCCGCGGATTCACCCCTCCACTTT
v_gene: TRBV7-9
j_gene: TRBJ1-6
d_gene: .
abundance: .

CDR3aa: CASSYARGSYEQYF
CDR3nt: TGTGCCAGCAGTTACGCTAGGGGTTCCTACGAGCAGTACTTC
v_gene: TRBV6-5
j_gene: TRBJ2-7
d_gene: .
abundance: .

CDR3aa: CASSEGGGTLNTEAFF
CDR3nt: TGTGCCAGCAGTGAAGGTGGTGGGACCTTGAACACTGAAGCTTTCTTT
v_gene: TRBV6-1
j_gene: TRBJ1-1
d_gene: .
abundance: few

CDR3aa: CASSLGGSQETQYF
CDR3nt: TGCGCCAGCAGCTTAGGGGGATCGCAAGAGACCCAGTACTTC
v_gene: TRBV5-1
j_gene: TRBJ2-5
d_gene: .
abundance: .

CDR3aa: CASSYSQSGANVLTF
CDR3nt: TGTGCCAGCAGTTACTCTCAATCTGGGGCCAACGTCCTGACTTTC
v_gene: TRBV6-5
j_gene: TRBJ2-6
d_gene: .
abundance: few

CDR3aa: CASDSSGNTIYF
CDR3nt: TGTGCCAGCGACAGCTCTGGAAACACCATATATTTT
v_gene: TRBV6-1
j_gene: TRBJ1-3
d_gene: .
abundance: .

CDR3aa: CASRGDRGKAGELFF
CDR3nt: TGTGCCAGCAGGGGGGACAGGGGCAAAGCCGGGGAGCTGTTTTTT
v_gene: TRBV7-6
j_gene: TRBJ2-2
d_gene: TRBD1
abundance: few

CDR3aa: CATSRAGPEQYF
CDR3nt: TGTGCCACCAGCAGAGCAGGGCCCGAGCAGTACTTC
v_gene: TRBV15
j_gene: TRBJ2-7
d_gene: .
abundance: few

CDR3aa: CSVASPLLRRYSQETQYF
CDR3nt: TGCAGCGTCGCCAGTCCCCTCCTCCGTAGGTATAGCCAAGAGACCCAGTACTTC
v_gene: TRBV29-1
j_gene: TRBJ2-5
d_gene: .
abundance: few

CDR3aa: CASQGAHYGYTF
CDR3nt: TGTGCCAGTCAGGGGGCCCACTATGGCTACACCTTC
v_gene: TRBV25-1
j_gene: TRBJ1-2
d_gene: TRBD1
abundance: few